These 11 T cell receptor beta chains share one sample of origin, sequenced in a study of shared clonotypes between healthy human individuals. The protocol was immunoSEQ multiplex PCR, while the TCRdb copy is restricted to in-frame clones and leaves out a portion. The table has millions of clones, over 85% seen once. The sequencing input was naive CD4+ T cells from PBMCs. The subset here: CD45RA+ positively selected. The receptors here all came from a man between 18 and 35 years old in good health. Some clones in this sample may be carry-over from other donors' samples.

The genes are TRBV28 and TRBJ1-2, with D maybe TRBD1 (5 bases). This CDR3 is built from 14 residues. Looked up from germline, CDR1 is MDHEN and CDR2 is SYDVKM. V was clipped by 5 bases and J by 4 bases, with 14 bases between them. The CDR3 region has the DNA TGTGCCAGCAGTACTTTTGGGGACGTCTATGGCTACACCTTC. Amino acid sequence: CASSTFGDVYGYTF.

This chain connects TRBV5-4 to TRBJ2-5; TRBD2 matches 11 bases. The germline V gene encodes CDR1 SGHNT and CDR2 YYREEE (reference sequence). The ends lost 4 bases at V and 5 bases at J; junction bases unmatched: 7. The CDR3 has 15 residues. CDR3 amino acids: CASSRRLAGYETQYF. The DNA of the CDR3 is TGTGCCAGCAGCCGTAGACTAGCGGGATACGAGACCCAGTACTTC.

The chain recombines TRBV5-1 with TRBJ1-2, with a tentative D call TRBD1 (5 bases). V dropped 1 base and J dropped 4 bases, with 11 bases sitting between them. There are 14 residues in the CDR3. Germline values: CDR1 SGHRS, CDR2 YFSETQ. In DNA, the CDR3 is TGCGCCAGCAGCTTGCGGGTGCAGGGCTATGGCTACACCTTC. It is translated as CASSLRVQGYGYTF.

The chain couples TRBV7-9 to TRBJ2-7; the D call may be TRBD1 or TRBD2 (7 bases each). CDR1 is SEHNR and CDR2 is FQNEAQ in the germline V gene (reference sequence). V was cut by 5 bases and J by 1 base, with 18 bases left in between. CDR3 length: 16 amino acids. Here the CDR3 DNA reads TGTGCCAGCAGCAGCCGCTCCCAGGGGGGGTCCTACGAGCAGTACTTC. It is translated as CASSSRSQGGSYEQYF. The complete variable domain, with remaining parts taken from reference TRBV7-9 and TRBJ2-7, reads DTGVSQNPRHKITKRGQNVTFRCDPISEHNRLYWYRQTLGQGPEFLTYFQNEAQLEKSRLLSDRFSAERPKGSFSTLEIQRTEQGDSAMYLCASSSRSQGGSYEQYFGPGTRLTVT.

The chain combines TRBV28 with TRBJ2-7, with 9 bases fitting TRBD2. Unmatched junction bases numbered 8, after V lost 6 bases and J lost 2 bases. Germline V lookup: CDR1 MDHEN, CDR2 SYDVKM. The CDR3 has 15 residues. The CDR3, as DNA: TGTGCCAGCAGCGCCGCGGGGGGGACCGCCTACGAGCAGTACTTC. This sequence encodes CASSAAGGTAYEQYF.

This chain's CDR3 is CASSLGSLDSPLHF. The CDR3 nucleotides are TGTGCCAGCAGCCTGGGGTCTTTAGATTCACCCCTCCACTTT. The chain uses TRBV5-4 and TRBJ1-6; D remains ambiguous. This CDR3 comprises 14 residues. Germline V lookup: CDR1 SGHNT, CDR2 YYREEE (reference sequence). The germline V and J ends were trimmed by 4 bases and 8 bases, with 13 bases remaining between them.

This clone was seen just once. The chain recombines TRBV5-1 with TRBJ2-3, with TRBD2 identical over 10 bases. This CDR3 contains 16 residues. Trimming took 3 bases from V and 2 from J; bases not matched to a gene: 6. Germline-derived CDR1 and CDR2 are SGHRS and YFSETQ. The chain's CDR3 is CASSSLAGDLTDTQYF. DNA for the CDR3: TGCGCCAGCAGCTCGCTAGCGGGAGACCTCACAGATACGCAGTATTTT.

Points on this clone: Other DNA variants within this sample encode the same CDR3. The CDR3 region has the DNA TGTGCCAGCAGCGTAGGGGGACGCTCCTACGAGCAGTACTTC. This encodes CASSVGGRSYEQYF. This rearrangement joins TRBV9 to TRBJ2-7; D may correspond to TRBD1 or TRBD2 (5 bases each). This CDR3 is built from 14 residues. Germline CDR1 and CDR2: SGDLS and YYNGEE. V was pared by 0 bases and J by 0 bases, with 7 bases between.

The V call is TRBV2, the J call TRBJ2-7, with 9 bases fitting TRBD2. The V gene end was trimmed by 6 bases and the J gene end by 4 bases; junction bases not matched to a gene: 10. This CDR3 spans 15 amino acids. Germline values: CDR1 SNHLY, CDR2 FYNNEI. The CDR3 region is CASRVGPSGMYEQYF. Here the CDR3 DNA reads TGTGCCAGCAGGGTGGGCCCTAGCGGGATGTACGAGCAGTACTTC. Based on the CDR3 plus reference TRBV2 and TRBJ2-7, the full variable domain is EPEVTQTPSHQVTQMGQEVILRCVPISNHLYFYWYRQILGQKVEFLVSFYNNEISEKSEIFDDQFSVERPDGSNFTLKIRSTKLEDSAMYFCASRVGPSGMYEQYFGPGTRLTVT.

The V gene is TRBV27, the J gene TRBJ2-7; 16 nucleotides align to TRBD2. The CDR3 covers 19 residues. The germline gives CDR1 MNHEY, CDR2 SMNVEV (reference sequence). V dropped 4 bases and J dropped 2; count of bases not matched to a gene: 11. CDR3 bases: TGTGCCAGCAGTTCCCGACAGGGGACTAGCGGGAGGGTTACCTACGAGCAGTACTTC. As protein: CASSSRQGTSGRVTYEQYF.

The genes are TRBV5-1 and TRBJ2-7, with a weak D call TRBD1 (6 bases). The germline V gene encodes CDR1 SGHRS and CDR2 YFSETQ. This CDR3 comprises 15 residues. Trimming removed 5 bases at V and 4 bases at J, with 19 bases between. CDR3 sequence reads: CASSPQAGVQYEQYF. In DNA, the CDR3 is TGCGCCAGCAGTCCCCAGGCAGGGGTCCAATACGAGCAGTACTTC.